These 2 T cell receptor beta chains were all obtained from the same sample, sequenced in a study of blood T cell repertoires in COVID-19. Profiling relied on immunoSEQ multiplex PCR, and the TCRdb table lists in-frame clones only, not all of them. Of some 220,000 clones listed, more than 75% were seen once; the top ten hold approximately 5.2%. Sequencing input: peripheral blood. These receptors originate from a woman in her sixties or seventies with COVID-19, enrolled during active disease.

The CDR3 region is CASSPFFPRQGRGEKLFF. The CDR3 DNA reads TGTGCCAGCAGCCCTTTCTTTCCGCGACAGGGAAGAGGAGAAAAACTGTTTTTT. The rearrangement joins TRBV3-1 (or the pseudogene TRBV3-2) to TRBJ1-4; the match to TRBD1 covers 7 bases. The CDR3 extends over 18 amino acids. Trimming at V came to 4 bases and at J to 8 bases, leaving 19 bases not matched to a gene. CDR1 is LGHDT and CDR2 is YNNKEL in the germline V gene (reference sequence).

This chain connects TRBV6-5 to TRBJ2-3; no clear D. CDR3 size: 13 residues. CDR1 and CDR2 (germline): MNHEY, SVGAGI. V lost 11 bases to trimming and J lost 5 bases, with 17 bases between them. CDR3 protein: CAAKSGAGDTQYF. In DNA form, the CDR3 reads TGTGCCGCTAAGTCCGGCGCAGGAGATACGCAGTATTTT.